The 5 T cell receptor beta chains presented below share a single source sample, sequenced in a study of cytomegalovirus exposure and HLA in healthy donors. PCR amplification relied on 60 Vbeta primers (plus 13 Jbeta primers). Profiling relied on immunoSEQ multiplex PCR, and the TCRdb table lists in-frame clones only, not all of them. Of around 94,000 clones in the sample, approximately 77% were seen once. What was sequenced was PBMCs. The source of these receptors is a woman aged 40 to 55 in good health and CMV-seronegative.

This chain links TRBV30 with TRBJ1-4, with 9 bases that match TRBD1. Germline V lookup: CDR1 GTSNPN, CDR2 SVGIG (reference sequence). J lost 7 bases, V lost 2 bases, and 5 bases had no gene match. The CDR3 has 14 residues. In nucleotides, the CDR3 is TGTGCCTGGAGTTTGGGACAGGGCGGTGAAAAACTGTTTTTT. Encoded protein: CAWSLGQGGEKLFF.

The chain has TRBV9 and TRBJ2-1, with D possibly matching TRBD1 (6 bases). Germline loops: CDR1 SGDLS, CDR2 YYNGEE. The CDR3 runs to 14 residues. Trimming removed 4 bases from V and 7 bases from J, with 15 bases in between. The CDR3 coding sequence is TGTGCCAGCAGCACGAAGCAGGGGATTAATGAGCAGTTCTTC. Its protein product is CASSTKQGINEQFF.

The chain carries TRBV7-2 and TRBJ1-3, with 11 bases aligning to TRBD1. The CDR3 has 17 residues. From germline, CDR1 is SGHTA and CDR2 FQGNSA. J gave up 0 bases and V 1 base, and 2 bases lay outside the gene matches. The CDR3 DNA is TGTGCCAGCAGCTTAGTAGGGACAGGGGGCTCTGGAAACACCATATATTTT. This encodes CASSLVGTGGSGNTIYF. The full variable domain, rest sourced from reference TRBV7-2 and TRBJ1-3, is GAGVSQSPSNKVTEKGKDVELRCDPISGHTALYWYRQSLGQGLEFLIYFQGNSAPDKSGLPSDRFSAERTGGSVSTLTIQRTQQEDSAVYLCASSLVGTGGSGNTIYFGEGSWLTVV.

The chain has TRBV5-1 and TRBJ1-3; a weak D match, TRBD1 (5 bases). Trimming pared 5 bases from V and 2 bases from J, leaving 11 bases between. CDR3 length: 14 residues. Germline V CDR1 and CDR2: SGHRS, YFSETQ. The DNA for the CDR3 is TGCGCCAGCAGTATGGGGGGAACTGGAAACACCATATATTTT. Translation gives CASSMGGTGNTIYF.

The V gene is TRBV7-8, the J gene TRBJ1-1; D gene ambiguous. V shed 0 bases and J shed 1 base, with 18 bases lying between them. The CDR3 is made up of 18 amino acids. Per the germline V gene, CDR1 is SGHVS and CDR2 is FQNEAQ. This CDR3 reads CASSLALGAALGNTEAFF. The CDR3, as DNA: TGTGCCAGCAGCTTAGCGCTAGGCGCCGCTCTGGGGAACACTGAAGCTTTCTTT.